The 30 T cell receptor beta chains in this list originate from one sample, sequenced in a study of CD8+CD57+ T cells in acquired aplastic anemia. Previously, flow cytometry had revealed CD8+CD57+ cell expansion in the patients chosen for sequencing. Genomic DNA, serving as template, underwent TCR beta VDJ and CDR3 profiling. TCRdb processed the reads anew with MiXCR; each CDR3 protein has one entry. The sample records about 200,000 distinct CDR3 sequences, 50% to 70% being singletons. Source material: sorted CD4+, CD8+, or CD8+CD57+ T cells (not recorded which) from PBMCs. The receptors derive from a human donor with aplastic anemia.

A few counts support this clonotype. The chain carries TRBV5-1 and TRBJ1-4, with unresolved D. CDR1 and CDR2 from the germline V gene are SGHRS and YFSETQ. CDR3 length: 12 residues. Trimming took 5 bases from V and 0 from J, leaving 2 bases between them. In DNA, the CDR3 is TGCGCCAGCAGGGCAACTAATGAAAAACTGTTTTTT. Residues: CASRATNEKLFF.

The chain combines TRBV2 with TRBJ2-4; TRBD1 might be the D (7 bases). V was shortened by 10 bases and J by 0 bases, with 10 bases between the two germline ends. The germline V gene encodes CDR1 SNHLY and CDR2 FYNNEI. This CDR3 has 13 residues. DNA of the CDR3: TGTGCCACAGGGGGGACAGCCAAAAACATTCAGTACTTC. Amino acids: CATGGTAKNIQYF.

There are a few counts of this clonotype. CDR3 amino acids: CASSVLPGQGLPYEQYF. The CDR3 DNA is TGTGCCAGCAGCGTATTACCGGGACAGGGGTTGCCCTACGAGCAGTACTTC. V gene TRBV2 combines with J gene TRBJ2-7, with 10 bases matching TRBD1. The CDR3 is 17 amino acids. The germline gives CDR1 SNHLY, CDR2 FYNNEI. Trimming cost V 6 bases and J 2 bases; bases outside gene matches: 13.

This chain links TRBV9 with TRBJ1-3; D possibly corresponds to TRBD1 (6 bases). Trimming removed 0 bases at V and 3 bases at J, with 7 bases between. Germline V gene sequence: CDR1 SGDLS, CDR2 YYNGEE. CDR3 length: 14 residues. The CDR3 sequence is CASSVAGDGNTIYF. DNA for the CDR3: TGTGCCAGCAGCGTAGCAGGGGATGGAAACACCATATATTTT.

The chain has TRBV7-9 and TRBJ2-7; D remains ambiguous. Germline CDR1 and CDR2: SEHNR and FQNEAQ (reference sequence). This CDR3 is built from 15 residues. Trimming removed 6 bases from V and 4 bases from J, with 19 bases in between. The CDR3 is CASSYSGSSLYEQYF. Written as DNA, the CDR3 is TGTGCCAGCAGTTACTCGGGTAGCAGCCTGTACGAGCAGTACTTC.

V gene TRBV11-3 combines with J gene TRBJ2-1, with a weak D call TRBD1 (6 bases). V was shortened by 5 bases and J by 2 bases, with 16 bases between the two germline ends. The CDR3 is 16 amino acids. CDR1 and CDR2 from the germline V gene are SGHNT and YENEEA. This chain's CDR3 is CASSAFYQGPYNEQFF. CDR3 DNA sequence: TGTGCCAGCAGCGCCTTCTATCAGGGGCCCTACAATGAGCAGTTCTTC.

V is TRBV7-9 and J is TRBJ1-5; weak D call: TRBD1 (5 bases). This CDR3 is built from 13 residues. V gave up 1 base and J gave up 6 bases, with 7 bases separating them. CDR1 is SEHNR, CDR2 FQNEAQ, per germline (reference sequence). This CDR3 is CASSLVGGQPQHF. CDR3 DNA sequence: TGTGCCAGCAGCTTAGTGGGGGGTCAGCCCCAGCATTTT.

CDR3 sequence reads: CASATLSYEQYF. The CDR3 DNA follows: TGTGCCAGCGCGACACTCTCCTACGAGCAGTACTTC. The chain joins TRBV2 to TRBJ2-7; D uncertain. V lost 8 bases, J lost 0 bases, and 8 bases lay in between. CDR1 SNHLY and CDR2 FYNNEI come from the germline V gene. CDR3 size: 12 residues.

This sequence joins TRBV7-6 and TRBJ2-7, with TRBD1 matching over 7 bases. J gave up 6 bases and V 5 bases, and 7 bases lay outside the gene matches. CDR3 size: 13 residues. The germline CDR1 and CDR2 sequences are SGHVS and FNYEAQ. The CDR3 spells CASSTTGYGEQYF. The CDR3 DNA sequence: TGTGCCAGCAGCACGACAGGGTACGGCGAGCAGTACTTC.

This clonotype was detected many times. The V gene is TRBV2, the J gene TRBJ1-3, with 7 positions matching TRBD1. The germline gives CDR1 SNHLY, CDR2 FYNNEI. Unmatched junction bases numbered 6, after V lost 3 bases and J lost 7 bases. There are 14 residues in the CDR3. DNA for the CDR3: TGTGCCAGCAGTGATTCGACAGGGCCCAACACCATATATTTT. It yields the protein CASSDSTGPNTIYF.

The chain has TRBV19 and TRBJ2-1; 7 positions agree with TRBD2. The CDR3 has 12 amino acids. Germline CDR1 LNHDA, CDR2 SQIVND (reference sequence). The ends lost 11 bases at V and 5 bases at J; junction bases unmatched: 6. The CDR3 sequence is CAGGVGDNEQFF. In DNA, the CDR3 is TGTGCCGGGGGGGTAGGGGACAATGAGCAGTTCTTC.

This clonotype has only one observation. J is TRBJ2-3 and V is TRBV2; 14 bases match TRBD2. Germline assignment: CDR1 SNHLY and CDR2 FYNNEI. V lost 11 bases to trimming and J lost 5 bases; unmatched junction nucleotides: 12. The CDR3 consists of 16 residues. This CDR3 is CAGTLTSGGAKDTQYF. For the CDR3, the DNA is TGTGCCGGCACCCTGACTAGCGGGGGGGCTAAAGATACGCAGTATTTT.

V and J are TRBV7-9 and TRBJ2-3; 9 bases match TRBD1. Germline values: CDR1 SEHNR, CDR2 FQNEAQ (reference sequence). V gave up 0 bases and J gave up 11 bases; unmatched junction bases: 0. This CDR3 region has 12 residues. CDR3: CASSLAGQGQYF. The CDR3, as DNA: TGTGCCAGCAGCTTAGCGGGACAGGGGCAGTATTTT.

The V call is TRBV15, the J call TRBJ2-2; D ambiguous. From germline, CDR1 is LNHNV and CDR2 YYDKDF (reference sequence). The CDR3 sequence is 13 residues long. The V end lost 2 bases, the J end lost 2 bases, and 3 bases lay between the germline ends. CDR3 protein: CATSRPNTGELFF. The CDR3 DNA is TGTGCCACCAGCAGACCTAACACCGGGGAGCTGTTTTTT. The entire variable domain, with the rest obtained from reference TRBV15 and TRBJ2-2, is as follows: DAMVIQNPRYQVTQFGKPVTLSCSQTLNHNVMYWYQQKSSQAPKLLFHYYDKDFNNEADTPDNFQSRRPNTSFCFLDIRSPGLGDTAMYLCATSRPNTGELFFGEGSRLTVL.

The J gene is TRBJ2-7, the V gene TRBV2; 9 bases match TRBD2. Germline loops: CDR1 SNHLY, CDR2 FYNNEI. The CDR3 covers 13 residues. Unmatched junction bases numbered 6, after V lost 8 bases and J lost 4 bases. CDR3 sequence reads: CASWTAGGYEQYF. CDR3 nucleotide sequence: TGTGCCAGCTGGACAGCGGGAGGTTACGAGCAGTACTTC.

Concerning this clonotype: A read error may account for a junction end that differs from germline. The J gene is TRBJ2-1, the V gene TRBV7-9; unclear D gene. Looked up from germline, CDR1 is SEHNR and CDR2 is FQNEAQ (reference sequence). The CDR3 has 12 amino acids. The CDR3 bases are TGTGCCAGCAGCCTCTTCTACAATGAGCAGTTCTTT. Translating it yields CASSLFYNEQFF.

Written as DNA, the CDR3 is TGTGCCAGCAGCTCCGAAGGGACAGGGGTGGGCACTGAAGCTTTCTTT. It encodes CASSSEGTGVGTEAFF. The chain recombines TRBV7-8 with TRBJ1-1; TRBD1 matches 10 bases. The CDR3 has 16 amino acids. The V and J ends lost 4 bases and 4 bases, in that order; junction bases with no gene match: 9. Germline V lookup: CDR1 SGHVS, CDR2 FQNEAQ. The variable domain in full, completed from reference TRBV7-8 and TRBJ1-1, reads GAGVSQSPRYKVAKRGQDVALRCDPISGHVSLFWYQQALGQGPEFLTYFQNEAQLDKSGLPSDRFFAERPEGSVSTLKIQRTQQEDSAVYLCASSSEGTGVGTEAFFGQGTRLTVV.

Concerning this clonotype: The junction does not match germline at one end; this may be a read error. The chain recombines TRBV5-1 with TRBJ2-3; 8 positions agree with TRBD2. The CDR3 sequence is 14 residues long. Germline assignment: CDR1 SGHRS and CDR2 YFSETQ. CDR3 region: CASSSGTSSDTQYF. Written as DNA, the CDR3 is TGTGCCAGCAGCTCCGGGACTAGTTCAGATACGCAGTATTTT.

CDR3 DNA: TGTGCCAGTAGTATACAGCGGACTAGGATGGACGAGCAGTACTTC. Translated: CASSIQRTRMDEQYF. The chain is built from TRBV19 and TRBJ2-7; 7 nucleotides agree with TRBD2. Germline-derived CDR1 and CDR2 are LNHDA and SQIVND (reference sequence). The length of the CDR3 is 15 residues. The junction had 9 bases not matched to a gene; V was cut back by 2 bases and J by 5 bases.

The rearrangement links TRBV5-1 to TRBJ2-7; either TRBD1 or TRBD2 may fit D (5 bases each). This CDR3 is 15 amino acids long. The V end lost 10 bases, the J end lost 3 bases, and 23 bases lay between the germline ends. Germline loops: CDR1 SGHRS, CDR2 YFSETQ. The CDR3 nucleotides read TGCGCCGGGACGATAACAGGACCTACGAGCTACGAGCAGTACTTC. Its translation is CAGTITGPTSYEQYF.

The genes are TRBV11-2 and TRBJ1-1; 7 nucleotides line up with TRBD1. The germline CDR1 and CDR2 sequences are SGHAT and FQNNGV. This CDR3 contains 13 residues. V trimming: 5 bases; J trimming: 11 bases; junction bases outside the gene matches: 11. The CDR3 nucleotides are TGTGCCAGCAGCCCCCGTCAGGGGGAGGGGGCTTTCTTT. Protein product: CASSPRQGEGAFF.

The chain recombines TRBV7-9 with TRBJ2-1, with 9 bases lining up with TRBD2. V shed 4 bases and J 6 bases; nucleotides not matched to a gene: 7. Germline-derived CDR1 and CDR2 are SEHNR and FQNEAQ (reference sequence). This CDR3 comprises 15 residues. As DNA, the CDR3 is TGTGCCAGCAGCTCACCGGGACTAGCCCCCAATGAGCAGTTCTTC. Protein: CASSSPGLAPNEQFF.

The sample holds one count of this clonotype. This chain joins TRBV5-1 and TRBJ2-5; TRBD2 agrees at 11 bases. The length of the CDR3 is 15 residues. With V trimmed by 4 bases and J by 4 bases, 6 bases remained unmatched. The germline V gene encodes CDR1 SGHRS and CDR2 YFSETQ. CDR3 region: CASSPSGGLLETQYF. CDR3 DNA sequence: TGCGCCAGCAGCCCTAGCGGGGGGCTACTAGAGACCCAGTACTTC.

The chain has TRBV29-1 and TRBJ2-1; 7 bases are shared with TRBD2. Germline CDR1 is SQVTM and CDR2 is ANQGSEA. Germline trimming cut 6 bases from V and 2 bases from J; bases unmatched to any gene: 13. The CDR3 has 16 amino acids. The CDR3 bases are TGCAGCGTGGAAAAACTAGCGTACACAGCCTACAATGAGCAGTTCTTC. This encodes CSVEKLAYTAYNEQFF.

This clonotype was observed a handful of times. A read error may account for a junction end that differs from germline. The chain joins TRBV7-9 to TRBJ2-7; 11 bases map to TRBD2. The germline CDR1 and CDR2 sequences are SEHNR and FQNEAQ (reference sequence). CDR3 size: 15 residues. DNA of the CDR3: TGTGCTAGCAGCTCCGGACTAGCGGGTCCCTACGAGCAGTACTTC. Its translation: CASSSGLAGPYEQYF. Full variable domain (remainder filled in from reference TRBV7-9 and TRBJ2-7): DTGVSQNPRHKITKRGQNVTFRCDPISEHNRLYWYRQTLGQGPEFLTYFQNEAQLEKSRLLSDRFSAERPKGSFSTLEIQRTEQGDSAMYLCASSSGLAGPYEQYFGPGTRLTVT.

CDR3: CSARPGTEAFF. CDR3 in DNA: TGCAGTGCCCGGCCGGGGACTGAAGCTTTCTTT. This chain connects TRBV20-1 to TRBJ1-1; D uncertain. CDR1 is DFQATT and CDR2 is SNEGSKA in the germline V gene (reference sequence). This CDR3 contains 11 residues. Trimming removed 6 bases at V and 5 bases at J, with 10 bases between.

This clonotype was seen many times. The rearrangement joins TRBV5-8 to TRBJ2-7; 7 bases map to TRBD2. V dropped 5 bases and J dropped 6; count of bases not matched to a gene: 5. This CDR3 is 12 amino acids long. The germline gives CDR1 SGHTS, CDR2 YDEGEE. The CDR3: CASSMGGVEQYF. The CDR3 coding sequence is TGTGCCAGCAGTATGGGGGGGGTCGAGCAGTACTTC. Filled out from reference TRBV5-8 and TRBJ2-7, the complete variable domain reads EAGVTQSPTHLIKTRGQQATLRCSPISGHTSVYWYQQALGLGLQFLLWYDEGEERNRGNFPPRFSGRQFPNYSSELNVNALELEDSALYLCASSMGGVEQYFGPGTRLTVT.

The chain recombines TRBV20-1 with TRBJ2-1; the match to TRBD2 covers 11 bases. CDR3 length equals 15 residues. The V gene's germline CDR1 is DFQATT and CDR2 SNEGSKA (reference sequence). The J segment lost 0 bases and the V segment lost 3 bases, leaving 1 base of the junction unmatched. In nucleotides, the CDR3 is TGCAGTGCTAGGACTAGCGGGGACTCCTACAATGAGCAGTTCTTC. As protein: CSARTSGDSYNEQFF.

In the case of this clonotype: This CDR3 fails to terminate in the conserved phenylalanine or tryptophan, so it likely reflects a read error. V usage is TRBV7-2 and J usage is TRBJ1-1; 7 nucleotides match TRBD1. Germline CDR1 and CDR2: SGHTA and FQGNSA. The CDR3 covers 15 residues. The J segment lost 0 bases and the V segment lost 5 bases, leaving 6 bases of the junction unmatched. CDR3 sequence (DNA): TGTGCCAGCAGCCGACAGACAGGGCTGAACACTGAAGCTTTCCTT. Translation: CASSRQTGLNTEAFL.

This clonotype is a singleton in its sample. The V gene is TRBV19, the J gene TRBJ2-3, with 9 bases matching TRBD2. Trimming cost V 2 bases and J 4 bases; bases outside gene matches: 7. The germline gives CDR1 LNHDA, CDR2 SQIVND (reference sequence). This CDR3 spans 16 amino acids. The CDR3 region has the DNA TGTGCCAGTAGTATAAGGGGCGGGGGGGAATCAGATACGCAGTATTTT. Protein product: CASSIRGGGESDTQYF.